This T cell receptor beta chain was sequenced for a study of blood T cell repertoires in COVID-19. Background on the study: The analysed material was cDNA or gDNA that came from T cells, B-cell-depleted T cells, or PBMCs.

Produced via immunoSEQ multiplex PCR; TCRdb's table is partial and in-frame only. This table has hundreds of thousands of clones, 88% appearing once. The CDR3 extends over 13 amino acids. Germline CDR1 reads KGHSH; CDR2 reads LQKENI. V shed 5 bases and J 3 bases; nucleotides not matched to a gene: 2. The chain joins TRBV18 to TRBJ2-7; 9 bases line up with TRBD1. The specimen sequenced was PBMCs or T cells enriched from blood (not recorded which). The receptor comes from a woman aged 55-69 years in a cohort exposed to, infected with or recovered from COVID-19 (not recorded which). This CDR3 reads CASSEDRGYEQYF. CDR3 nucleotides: TGTGCCAGCTCAGAGGACAGGGGCTACGAGCAGTACTTC.